The rows below give T cell receptor beta chains drawn from one sample of a study of long-term antiretroviral therapy in people with HIV. Sequencing was performed with immunoSEQ multiplex PCR; in TCRdb, only in-frame clones are kept and a portion is missing. The data show under 20,000 clones, with more than 75% seen just once and 4.5% held by the top ten. This sample comprised unsorted PBMCs, obtained 0.1 years before starting antiretroviral therapy. The receptors were sampled from a man younger than 35 with HIV. CDR3s include the opening cysteine and the closing phenylalanine or tryptophan. Each record gives: V gene, clone size, J gene, D gene, CDR3 protein, CDR3 DNA. D genes are given only for firm matches. Not every row has a clone size; where given, it reads once, few, many or a size class.

v_call: TRBV5-1
clone_size: once
j_call: TRBJ2-5
d_call: TRBD2
cdr3_aa: CASSLGSGGQETQYF
cdr3_nt: TGCGCCAGCTCCTTAGGGTCGGGGGGCCAAGAGACCCAGTACTTC

v_call: TRBV27
clone_size: NA
j_call: TRBJ2-2
d_call: NA
cdr3_aa: CASSSLWPRQNTGELFF
cdr3_nt: TGTGCCAGCAGTTCCCTATGGCCCCGTCAGAACACCGGGGAGCTGTTTTTT

v_call: TRBV10-3
clone_size: NA
j_call: TRBJ2-7
d_call: NA
cdr3_aa: CAISSGPRQNYEQYF
cdr3_nt: TGTGCCATCAGCTCTGGACCCCGACAGAACTACGAGCAGTACTTC

v_call: TRBV4-1
clone_size: few
j_call: TRBJ1-4
d_call: NA
cdr3_aa: CASSQLPDSTNEKLFF
cdr3_nt: TGCGCCAGCAGCCAACTACCGGACAGCACTAATGAAAAACTGTTTTTT

v_call: TRBV10-3
clone_size: NA
j_call: TRBJ2-5
d_call: TRBD2
cdr3_aa: CAIGFVAGNQETQYF
cdr3_nt: TGTGCCATCGGTTTCGTAGCGGGAAACCAAGAGACCCAGTACTTC

v_call: TRBV6-5
clone_size: NA
j_call: TRBJ1-2
d_call: TRBD1
cdr3_aa: CASSYPPGQGDGYTF
cdr3_nt: TGTGCCAGCAGTTACCCCCCGGGACAGGGGGACGGCTACACCTTC

v_call: TRBV18
clone_size: NA
j_call: TRBJ1-2
d_call: NA
cdr3_aa: CASSPNRANYGYTF
cdr3_nt: TGTGCCAGCTCACCGAACAGAGCTAACTATGGCTACACCTTC

v_call: TRBV19
clone_size: NA
j_call: TRBJ1-4
d_call: NA
cdr3_aa: CASTPGVTGSEKLFF
cdr3_nt: TGTGCCAGTACCCCGGGGGTAACCGGGAGTGAAAAACTGTTTTTT

v_call: TRBV7-9
clone_size: NA
j_call: TRBJ2-5
d_call: NA
cdr3_aa: CASSLGIQGRTETQYF
cdr3_nt: TGTGCCAGCAGCTTAGGGATCCAGGGTCGGACGGAGACCCAGTACTTC

v_call: TRBV28
clone_size: NA
j_call: TRBJ1-2
d_call: NA
cdr3_aa: CASSLTGLYGYTF
cdr3_nt: TGTGCCAGCAGTTTGACCGGACTCTATGGCTACACCTTC

v_call: TRBV4-1
clone_size: NA
j_call: TRBJ1-4
d_call: NA
cdr3_aa: CASSQDSRGTTNEKLFF
cdr3_nt: TGCGCCAGCAGCCAAGATTCCAGGGGCACAACTAATGAAAAACTGTTTTTT

v_call: TRBV4-2
clone_size: NA
j_call: TRBJ2-1
d_call: TRBD1
cdr3_aa: CASSPRGGTGGLNEQFF
cdr3_nt: TGTGCCAGCAGCCCTCGTGGGGGGACAGGGGGCTTGAATGAGCAGTTCTTC

v_call: TRBV18
clone_size: NA
j_call: TRBJ2-5
d_call: TRBD2
cdr3_aa: CASSPLSGTSGHF
cdr3_nt: TGTGCCAGCTCACCCCTTTCCGGGACTAGCGGTCACTTC

v_call: TRBV2
clone_size: NA
j_call: TRBJ2-1
d_call: TRBD2
cdr3_aa: CASSGGTSSYSSYNEQFF
cdr3_nt: TGTGCCAGCAGTGGAGGGACTAGTTCCTATTCCTCCTACAATGAGCAGTTCTTC

v_call: TRBV7-9
clone_size: NA
j_call: TRBJ2-1
d_call: NA
cdr3_aa: CASQRINEQFF
cdr3_nt: TGTGCCAGCCAAAGGATCAATGAGCAGTTCTTC

v_call: TRBV6-1
clone_size: NA
j_call: TRBJ2-7
d_call: TRBD2
cdr3_aa: CASRGRGLAFEQYF
cdr3_nt: TGTGCCAGCAGGGGGAGGGGACTAGCATTCGAGCAGTACTTC

v_call: TRBV18
clone_size: NA
j_call: TRBJ2-5
d_call: NA
cdr3_aa: CASARQLGRETQYF
cdr3_nt: TGTGCCAGCGCCCGACAGCTAGGGCGGGAGACCCAGTACTTC

v_call: TRBV10-3
clone_size: NA
j_call: TRBJ2-2
d_call: TRBD1
cdr3_aa: CAISEPRDRVGTGELFF
cdr3_nt: TGTGCCATCAGTGAGCCGAGGGACAGGGTGGGCACCGGGGAGCTGTTTTTT

v_call: TRBV10-3
clone_size: NA
j_call: TRBJ2-4
d_call: NA
cdr3_aa: CAISESTRDAIQYF
cdr3_nt: TGTGCCATCAGTGAGTCGACCCGGGATGCCATTCAGTACTTC

v_call: TRBV9
clone_size: NA
j_call: TRBJ1-3
d_call: NA
cdr3_aa: CASTLGYSGNTIYF
cdr3_nt: TGTGCCAGCACCCTGGGTTACTCTGGAAACACCATATATTTT

v_call: TRBV2
clone_size: NA
j_call: TRBJ1-1
d_call: NA
cdr3_aa: CASSESPVLLNTEAFF
cdr3_nt: TGTGCCAGCAGTGAATCGCCAGTCCTTTTGAACACTGAAGCTTTCTTT